Each of the 28 T cell receptor beta chains below was sequenced from the same sample in a study of blood T cell repertoires in COVID-19. Clones were sequenced by immunoSEQ multiplex PCR, and TCRdb holds only the in-frame ones, with some missing. The data hold about 270,000 clones, with over 80% observed a single time. Sequenced material: PBMCs or T cells enriched from blood (not recorded which). The receptor source for this set is a woman younger than 45 with acute COVID-19.

The chain joins TRBV29-1 to TRBJ2-7; the match to TRBD1 covers 10 bases. V shed 5 bases and J 0 bases; nucleotides not matched to a gene: 4. CDR1 is SQVTM and CDR2 is ANQGSEA in the germline V gene. The CDR3 consists of 14 residues. CDR3 loop: CSVSRDRGSYEQYF. CDR3 bases: TGCAGCGTTTCCCGGGACAGGGGCTCCTACGAGCAGTACTTC.

The gene calls are TRBV28 and TRBJ2-1, with 7 bases lining up with TRBD1. CDR1 and CDR2 from the germline V gene are MDHEN and SYDVKM. The CDR3 runs to 14 residues. J gave up 5 bases and V 4 bases, and 5 bases lay outside the gene matches. The CDR3 loop is CASSSGTVDNEQFF. The CDR3 bases are TGTGCCAGCAGTTCCGGGACAGTAGACAATGAGCAGTTCTTC.

The J gene is TRBJ2-2, the V gene TRBV7-9; 7 bases agree with TRBD2. The length of the CDR3 is 16 residues. Looked up from germline, CDR1 is SEHNR and CDR2 is FQNEAQ (reference sequence). The J segment lost 0 bases and the V segment lost 6 bases, leaving 7 bases of the junction unmatched. Here the CDR3 reads CASSGSGPTNTGELFF. In DNA, the CDR3 is TGTGCCAGCAGTGGTAGCGGGCCCACGAACACCGGGGAGCTGTTTTTT.

The chain couples TRBV10-3 to TRBJ2-7; D may be TRBD1 (6 bases). Germline assignment: CDR1 ENHRY and CDR2 SYGVKD. V lost 6 bases and J 0 bases, leaving 12 bases between the germline ends. The CDR3 is 14 residues long. CDR3 amino acids: CAISQDRTSYEQYF. The CDR3 DNA sequence: TGTGCCATCAGCCAGGACAGAACCTCCTACGAGCAGTACTTC.

The gene calls are TRBV4-3 and TRBJ1-2; D may be TRBD1 (6 bases). V was cut by 4 bases and J by 9 bases, with 15 bases left in between. Germline-derived CDR1 and CDR2 are LGHNA and YSLEER. This CDR3 comprises 13 residues. The CDR3 sequence: CASSPEQGNRYTF. The CDR3 DNA sequence: TGCGCCAGCAGCCCTGAACAGGGTAACCGCTACACCTTC.

The chain uses TRBV2 and TRBJ2-2; tentatively, D is TRBD2 (6 bases). This CDR3 has 15 amino acids. V was trimmed by 7 bases and J by 6 bases, leaving 18 bases between them. Germline lookup yields CDR1 SNHLY and CDR2 FYNNEI. DNA for the CDR3: TGTGCCAGCACCCGAGTGGAGGGAGACCCCGGGGAGCTGTTTTTT. Translated: CASTRVEGDPGELFF.

This clone was recorded a few times. The chain couples TRBV7-9 to TRBJ1-6; D is undetermined. With 4 bases removed from V and 0 bases from J, the gap between germline ends came to 10 bases. Germline V CDR1 and CDR2: SEHNR, FQNEAQ (reference sequence). The CDR3 runs 16 residues. CDR3 amino acids: CASSSLSSSYNSPLHF. For the CDR3, the DNA is TGTGCCAGCAGCTCACTCTCTAGCTCCTATAATTCACCCCTCCACTTT.

J is TRBJ2-7 and V is TRBV7-2; D unresolved. The CDR3 is made up of 13 amino acids. The germline gives CDR1 SGHTA, CDR2 FQGNSA. The V end was cut by 5 bases, the J end by 9 bases, with 17 bases between. Here the CDR3 reads CASSAGSQDWQYF. The CDR3, as DNA: TGTGCCAGCAGCGCCGGGTCTCAAGATTGGCAGTACTTC.

The chain's CDR3 is CASSPWTGFNEQYF. DNA of the CDR3: TGTGCCAGCAGCCCATGGACAGGCTTTAACGAGCAGTACTTC. The J gene is TRBJ2-7, the V gene TRBV3-1 (or the pseudogene TRBV3-2); 7 bases match TRBD1. CDR1 and CDR2 (germline): LGHDT, YNNKEL (reference sequence). V lost 4 bases to trimming and J lost 5 bases; unmatched junction nucleotides: 8. The CDR3 sequence is 14 residues long.

This rearrangement joins TRBV5-1 to TRBJ2-5, with D possibly being TRBD2 (5 bases). Germline CDR1 and CDR2: SGHRS and YFSETQ. This CDR3 has 14 amino acids. Trimming removed 4 bases at V and 5 bases at J, with 15 bases between. The CDR3 loop is CASSVEEGRETQYF. CDR3 coding DNA: TGCGCCAGCAGCGTCGAAGAGGGCCGGGAGACCCAGTACTTC.

V gene TRBV7-2 combines with J gene TRBJ1-2; the D gene is possibly TRBD1 (5 bases). Per the germline V gene, CDR1 is SGHTA and CDR2 is FQGNSA. CDR3 length equals 14 residues. Trimming removed 1 base at V and 2 bases at J, with 8 bases between. CDR3 loop: CASSLVEGNYGYTF. The CDR3 DNA follows: TGTGCCAGCAGCTTAGTGGAGGGGAACTATGGCTACACCTTC. The full variable domain, rest sourced from reference TRBV7-2 and TRBJ1-2, is GAGVSQSPSNKVTEKGKDVELRCDPISGHTALYWYRQSLGQGLEFLIYFQGNSAPDKSGLPSDRFSAERTGGSVSTLTIQRTQQEDSAVYLCASSLVEGNYGYTFGSGTRLTVV.

This chain joins TRBV4-3 and TRBJ2-3, with 10 bases matching TRBD2. With 0 bases clipped from V and 2 bases from J, the junction kept 5 bases outside the gene matches. The CDR3 consists of 17 residues. Germline-derived CDR1 and CDR2 are LGHNA and YSLEER. The CDR3: CASSQDLAGEPTDTQYF. Written as DNA, the CDR3 is TGCGCCAGCAGCCAAGATCTAGCGGGAGAACCCACAGATACGCAGTATTTT.

V and J are TRBV2 and TRBJ2-5; 9 bases are a match to TRBD1. This CDR3 spans 12 amino acids. From germline, CDR1 is SNHLY and CDR2 FYNNEI. V was clipped by 9 bases and J by 3 bases; unmatched bases: 2. Written as DNA, the CDR3 is TGTGCCAGTTGGACAGGGGAAGAGACCCAGTACTTC. Encoded protein: CASWTGEETQYF.

V gene TRBV24-1 combines with J gene TRBJ2-5, with D maybe TRBD1 (5 bases). This CDR3 comprises 14 residues. Germline-derived CDR1 and CDR2 are KGHDR and SFDVKD. V was trimmed by 2 bases and J by 3 bases, leaving 9 bases between them. CDR3 loop: CATSDWTHKETQYF. Written as DNA, the CDR3 is TGTGCCACCAGTGATTGGACACACAAAGAGACCCAGTACTTC.

CDR3 in DNA: TGTGCCAGTAGTATACGAGCCCCTCCATACGAGCAGTACTTC. The encoded protein is CASSIRAPPYEQYF. The chain combines TRBV19 with TRBJ2-7; D remains ambiguous. V was shortened by 2 bases and J by 4 bases, with 12 bases between the two germline ends. Per germline, CDR1 LNHDA and CDR2 SQIVND (reference sequence). The CDR3 totals 14 residues. Full variable domain (remainder filled in from reference TRBV19 and TRBJ2-7): DGGITQSPKYLFRKEGQNVTLSCEQNLNHDAMYWYRQDPGQGLRLIYYSQIVNDFQKGDIAEGYSVSREKKESFPLTVTSAQKNPTAFYLCASSIRAPPYEQYFGPGTRLTVT.

The table lists this clone with a count of one. J is TRBJ1-6 and V is TRBV30; TRBD1 matches at 9 bases. The CDR3 sequence is 13 residues long. The ends lost 5 bases at V and 9 bases at J; junction bases unmatched: 5. CDR1 is GTSNPN, CDR2 SVGIG, per germline (reference sequence). CDR3 DNA: TGTGCCTGGGAACAGGGGGCGATTTCACCCCTCCACTTT. Translating it yields CAWEQGAISPLHF.

The chain is built from TRBV18 and TRBJ2-2, with D possibly matching TRBD2 (6 bases). The ends were cut back, 3 bases at V and 6 bases at J, with 14 bases in the middle. Looked up from germline, CDR1 is KGHSH and CDR2 is LQKENI. This CDR3 has 15 amino acids. CDR3 sequence reads: CASSPIGGSSGELFF. CDR3 bases: TGTGCCAGCTCACCCATAGGAGGGTCCTCCGGGGAGCTGTTTTTT. Full variable domain (rest looked up from reference TRBV18 and TRBJ2-2): NAGVMQNPRHLVRRRGQEARLRCSPMKGHSHVYWYRQLPEEGLKFMVYLQKENIIDESGMPKERFSAEFPKEGPSILRIQQVVRGDSAAYFCASSPIGGSSGELFFGEGSRLTVL.

The chain has TRBV19 and TRBJ1-3, with D unclear. The CDR3 extends over 17 amino acids. V lost 0 bases, J lost 0 bases, and 12 bases lay in between. Germline V gene sequence: CDR1 LNHDA, CDR2 SQIVND (reference sequence). CDR3 sequence (DNA): TGTGCCAGTAGTATAGATCCCAAACCGAGCTCTGGAAACACCATATATTTT. This gives the protein CASSIDPKPSSGNTIYF.

This clone came up once. This rearrangement joins TRBV28 to TRBJ2-1, with D tentatively TRBD2 (6 bases). V lost 2 bases to trimming and J lost 12 bases, with 14 bases between them. The V gene's germline CDR1 is MDHEN and CDR2 SYDVKM. The CDR3 loop spans 13 amino acids. CDR3 protein: CASSLIGGIVQFF. The DNA of the CDR3 is TGTGCCAGCAGTTTAATTGGGGGGATAGTGCAGTTCTTC.

The chain recombines TRBV6-1 with TRBJ2-3; the match to TRBD2 covers 8 bases. Germline V gene lookup returns CDR1 MNHNS and CDR2 SASEGT. Trimming took 1 base from V and 5 from J; bases not matched to a gene: 5. The CDR3 spans 15 residues. CDR3 residues: CASSEGSAGGDTQYF. CDR3 bases: TGTGCCAGCAGTGAAGGCTCGGCGGGGGGAGATACGCAGTATTTT.

The J gene is TRBJ1-1, the V gene TRBV30; tentatively, D is TRBD1 (6 bases). The V gene's germline CDR1 is GTSNPN and CDR2 SVGIG (reference sequence). The V end was cut by 4 bases, the J end by 4 bases, with 13 bases between. This CDR3 has 13 residues. The CDR3 loop is CAWTQGWGTEAFF. CDR3 coding DNA: TGTGCCTGGACCCAGGGGTGGGGCACTGAAGCTTTCTTT.

This sequence joins TRBV2 and TRBJ2-7; D is perhaps TRBD2 (5 bases). The V gene's germline CDR1 is SNHLY and CDR2 FYNNEI. This CDR3 has 11 amino acids. V lost 8 bases and J 6 bases, leaving 11 bases between the germline ends. This CDR3 reads CASERPGEQYF. In DNA, the CDR3 is TGTGCCAGCGAGCGGCCAGGCGAGCAGTACTTC.

The rearrangement links TRBV12-3 or TRBV12-4 to TRBJ2-3; TRBD2 aligns across 8 bases. The CDR3 is 12 amino acids. V lost 10 bases to trimming and J lost 4 bases; unmatched junction nucleotides: 4. The CDR3 region is CANGLAPDTQYF. Written as DNA, the CDR3 is TGTGCCAACGGACTAGCTCCAGATACGCAGTATTTT.

The chain combines TRBV19 with TRBJ2-2; 9 bases fit TRBD2. V dropped 6 bases and J dropped 2; count of bases not matched to a gene: 10. This CDR3 contains 17 residues. Per germline, CDR1 LNHDA and CDR2 SQIVND (reference sequence). This CDR3 is CASRRVGLAINTGELFF. In DNA form, the CDR3 reads TGTGCCAGTAGAAGAGTTGGACTAGCGATTAACACCGGGGAGCTGTTTTTT.

V usage is TRBV28 and J usage is TRBJ1-2; D gene unclear. V was pared by 6 bases and J by 0 bases, with 20 bases between. The CDR3 has 17 residues. CDR1 MDHEN and CDR2 SYDVKM come from the germline V gene. CDR3 nucleotide sequence: TGTGCCAGCAGGCCAGCGGTCGGCGGTGGGGCTAACTATGGCTACACCTTC. Protein sequence: CASRPAVGGGANYGYTF.

This chain connects TRBV6-5 to TRBJ2-7; 10 positions agree with TRBD1. Germline CDR1 reads MNHEY; CDR2 reads SVGAGI. This CDR3 spans 15 amino acids. J gave up 1 base and V 5 bases, and 5 bases lay outside the gene matches. The CDR3: CASSIRDRGSYEQYF. CDR3 DNA sequence: TGTGCCAGCAGTATCCGGGACAGGGGTTCCTACGAGCAGTACTTC.

This chain links TRBV7-9 with TRBJ2-7; possibly TRBD2 for D (6 bases). Germline V gene sequence: CDR1 SEHNR, CDR2 FQNEAQ (reference sequence). The CDR3 extends over 13 amino acids. Trimming removed 1 base from V and 5 bases from J, with 9 bases in between. DNA for the CDR3: TGTGCCAGCAGCTTAGGCGGGATTGACGAGCAGTACTTC. Translating it yields CASSLGGIDEQYF.

This sequence joins TRBV7-9 and TRBJ2-7; D is perhaps TRBD1 (6 bases). V lost 3 bases and J 6 bases, leaving 6 bases between the germline ends. The CDR3 totals 11 residues. Germline CDR1 and CDR2: SEHNR and FQNEAQ (reference sequence). The CDR3 region has the DNA TGTGCCAGCAGCTTCAGGGGCGAGCAGTACTTC. Translation gives CASSFRGEQYF.